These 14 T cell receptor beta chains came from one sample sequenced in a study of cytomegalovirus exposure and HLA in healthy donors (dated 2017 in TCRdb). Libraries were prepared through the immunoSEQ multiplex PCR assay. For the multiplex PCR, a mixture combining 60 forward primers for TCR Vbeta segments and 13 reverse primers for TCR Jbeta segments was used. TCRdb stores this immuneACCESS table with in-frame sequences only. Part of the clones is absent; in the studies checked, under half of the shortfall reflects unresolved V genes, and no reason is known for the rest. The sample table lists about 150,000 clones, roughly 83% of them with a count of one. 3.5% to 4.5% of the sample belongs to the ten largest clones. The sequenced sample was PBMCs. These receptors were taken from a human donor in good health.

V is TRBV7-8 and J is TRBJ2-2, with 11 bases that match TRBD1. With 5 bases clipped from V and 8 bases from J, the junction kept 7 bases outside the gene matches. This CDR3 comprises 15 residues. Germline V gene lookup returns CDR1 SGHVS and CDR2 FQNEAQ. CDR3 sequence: CASSRQDRGLGELFF. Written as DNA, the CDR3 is TGTGCCAGCAGCCGACAGGACAGGGGGCTGGGGGAGCTGTTTTTT.

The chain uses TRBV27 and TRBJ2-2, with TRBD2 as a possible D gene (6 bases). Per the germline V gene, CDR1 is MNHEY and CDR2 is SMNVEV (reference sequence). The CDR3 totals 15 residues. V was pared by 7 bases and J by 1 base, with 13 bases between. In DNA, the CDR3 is TGTGCCAGCATATCCGGGACTTGGAACACCGGGGAGCTGTTTTTT. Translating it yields CASISGTWNTGELFF.

The DNA for the CDR3 is TGTGCCAGCAGCTCTAATCTACGGGAGACCCAGTACTTC. Its translation is CASSSNLRETQYF. The chain links TRBV11-3 to TRBJ2-5; the D is unclear. V lost 4 bases and J lost 5, with 11 bases in between. This CDR3 is 13 amino acids long. From germline, CDR1 is SGHNT and CDR2 YENEEA.

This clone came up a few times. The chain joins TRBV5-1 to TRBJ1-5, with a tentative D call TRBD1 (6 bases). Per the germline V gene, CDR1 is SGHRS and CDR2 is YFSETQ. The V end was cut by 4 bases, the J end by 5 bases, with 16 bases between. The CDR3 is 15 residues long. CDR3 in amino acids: CASSPGGAGDQPQHF. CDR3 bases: TGCGCCAGCAGCCCCGGGGGGGCCGGTGATCAGCCCCAGCATTTT.

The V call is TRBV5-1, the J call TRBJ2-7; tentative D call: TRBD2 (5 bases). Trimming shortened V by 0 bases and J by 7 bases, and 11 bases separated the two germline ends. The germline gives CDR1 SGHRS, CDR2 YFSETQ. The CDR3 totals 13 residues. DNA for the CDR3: TGCGCCAGCAGCTTGGAACTGGGAGTAGAGCAGTACTTC. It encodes CASSLELGVEQYF.

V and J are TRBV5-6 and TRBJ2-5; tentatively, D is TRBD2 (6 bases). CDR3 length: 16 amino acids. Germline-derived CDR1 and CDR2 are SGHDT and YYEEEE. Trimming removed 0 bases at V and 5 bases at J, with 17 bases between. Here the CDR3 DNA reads TGTGCCAGCAGCTTGGCCGGGAGATCGCGAGGGGAGACCCAGTACTTC. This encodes CASSLAGRSRGETQYF.

The CDR3 DNA sequence: TGTGCCAGCAGCTGGGGAGGGGGGACACACAATCAGCCCCAGCATTTT. This sequence encodes CASSWGGGTHNQPQHF. This rearrangement joins TRBV5-6 to TRBJ1-5; D might be TRBD1 (6 bases). The CDR3 sequence is 16 residues long. Trimming took off 3 bases at V and 3 bases at J, with 16 bases between the two ends. Per germline, CDR1 SGHDT and CDR2 YYEEEE.

The CDR3 DNA sequence: TGTGCCAGCAGTATGGGAGGGGCCCGGATGGCTTTCTTT. Amino acid sequence: CASSMGGARMAFF. This sequence joins TRBV6-5 and TRBJ1-1; TRBD1 might be the D (5 bases). CDR3 length: 13 residues. CDR1 is MNHEY, CDR2 SVGAGI, per germline. V lost 5 bases and J 11 bases, leaving 18 bases between the germline ends.

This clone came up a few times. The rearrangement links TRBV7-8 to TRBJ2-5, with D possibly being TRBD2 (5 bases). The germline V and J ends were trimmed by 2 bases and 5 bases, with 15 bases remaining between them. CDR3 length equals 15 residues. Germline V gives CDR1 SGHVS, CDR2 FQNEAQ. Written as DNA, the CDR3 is TGTGCCAGCAGCTTATGGGAAGCGGCTGGGGAGACCCAGTACTTC. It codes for CASSLWEAAGETQYF.

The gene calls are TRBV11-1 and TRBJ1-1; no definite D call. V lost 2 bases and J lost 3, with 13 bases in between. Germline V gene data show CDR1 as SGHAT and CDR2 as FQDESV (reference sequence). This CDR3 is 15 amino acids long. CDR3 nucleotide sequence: TGTGCCAGCAGCTTACTAACGGAGTCGGACACTGAAGCTTTCTTT. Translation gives CASSLLTESDTEAFF.

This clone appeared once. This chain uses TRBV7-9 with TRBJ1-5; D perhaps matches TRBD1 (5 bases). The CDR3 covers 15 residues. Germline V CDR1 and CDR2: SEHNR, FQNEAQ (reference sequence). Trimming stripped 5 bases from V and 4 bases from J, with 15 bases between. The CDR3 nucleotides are TGTGCCAGCAGCGCGGGGGGGGTCAGAAATCAGCCCCAGCATTTT. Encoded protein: CASSAGGVRNQPQHF.

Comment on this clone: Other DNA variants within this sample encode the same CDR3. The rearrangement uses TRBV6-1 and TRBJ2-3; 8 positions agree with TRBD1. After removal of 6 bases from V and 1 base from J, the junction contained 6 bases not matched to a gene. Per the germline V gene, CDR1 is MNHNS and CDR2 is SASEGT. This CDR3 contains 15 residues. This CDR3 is CASSPGTGGTDTQYF. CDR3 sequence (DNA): TGTGCCAGCAGCCCCGGGACAGGAGGCACAGATACGCAGTATTTT.

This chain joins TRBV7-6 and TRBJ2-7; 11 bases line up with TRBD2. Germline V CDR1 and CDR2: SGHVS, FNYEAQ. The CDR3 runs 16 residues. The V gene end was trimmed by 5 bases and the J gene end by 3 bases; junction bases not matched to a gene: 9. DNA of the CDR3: TGTGCCAGCAGCCGATCCGGGACTAGCGGTTACTACGAGCAGTACTTC. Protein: CASSRSGTSGYYEQYF.

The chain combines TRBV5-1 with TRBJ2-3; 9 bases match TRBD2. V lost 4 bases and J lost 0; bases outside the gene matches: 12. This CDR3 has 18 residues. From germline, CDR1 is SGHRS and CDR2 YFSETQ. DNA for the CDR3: TGCGCCAGCAGCCCTGTAGGGACTAGCAGTTCTAGCACAGATACGCAGTATTTT. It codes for CASSPVGTSSSSTDTQYF. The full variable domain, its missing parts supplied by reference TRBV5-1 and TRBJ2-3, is KAGVTQTPRYLIKTRGQQVTLSCSPISGHRSVSWYQQTPGQGLQFLFEYFSETQRNKGNFPGRFSGRQFSNSRSEMNVSTLELGDSALYLCASSPVGTSSSSTDTQYFGPGTRLTVL.